What follows are 17 T cell receptor beta chains derived from one specimen sequenced in a study of blood T cells in healthy people across ages. A second PCR, run for roughly 7 to 11 cycles, used a sample-barcoded 5' primer plus a J-beta primer mix. One entry per CDR3 protein results from TCRdb running MiXCR on the 5' RACE reads. The profile shows roughly 2 million distinct CDR3 sequences, around 50% of them singletons. The sequencing input was blood. These receptors were taken from a woman aged 40-49 years in good health.

The V and J genes are TRBV4-3 and TRBJ1-2; D is possibly TRBD1 (5 bases). The CDR3 is 14 residues long. Looked up from germline, CDR1 is LGHNA and CDR2 is YSLEER. V was trimmed by 1 base and J by 3 bases, leaving 9 bases between them. The DNA for the CDR3 is TGCGCCAGCAGCCAAGTCGCAGGGTACTATGGCTACACCTTC. It yields the protein CASSQVAGYYGYTF.

This clonotype appeared a few times. The chain couples TRBV6-2 or TRBV6-3 to TRBJ2-7, with D possibly being TRBD1 (5 bases). V lost 0 bases and J lost 5, with 14 bases in between. The CDR3 has 15 residues. CDR1 and CDR2 (germline): MNHEY, SVGEGT. The CDR3 DNA reads as TGTGCCAGCAGTTACTCGAGGCAGGGTCGCGACGAGCAGTACTTC. Its translation: CASSYSRQGRDEQYF.

This clonotype was counted only a few times. The rearrangement links TRBV7-8 to TRBJ2-1, with 14 bases identical to TRBD2. V was clipped by 5 bases and J by 2 bases; unmatched bases: 8. The CDR3 spans 18 residues. Germline CDR1 and CDR2: SGHVS and FQNEAQ. The CDR3 region is CASSTRTSGGRTYNEQFF. CDR3 DNA sequence: TGTGCCAGCAGCACCCGGACTAGCGGGGGGAGGACCTACAATGAGCAGTTCTTC.

This clonotype appeared once. The V call is TRBV7-3, the J call TRBJ1-2; D might be TRBD1 (5 bases). The V gene lost 4 bases and the J gene lost 0 bases, with 12 bases spanning the gap. CDR1 and CDR2 (germline): SGHTA, FQGTGA. The CDR3 consists of 15 residues. CDR3 sequence: CASSYDSFTNYGYTF. The CDR3 DNA reads as TGTGCCAGCAGCTACGACAGCTTTACTAACTATGGCTACACCTTC.

This rearrangement joins TRBV27 to TRBJ2-3; 8 nucleotides match TRBD1. This CDR3 is built from 17 residues. With V trimmed by 3 bases and J by 3 bases, 11 bases remained unmatched. The germline gives CDR1 MNHEY, CDR2 SMNVEV (reference sequence). CDR3 protein: CASSLRPDRGITDTQYF. In DNA form, the CDR3 reads TGTGCCAGCAGTTTGCGACCCGACAGGGGTATAACAGATACGCAGTATTTT.

This chain connects TRBV11-2 to TRBJ2-5; a weak D match, TRBD2 (5 bases). Per the germline V gene, CDR1 is SGHAT and CDR2 is FQNNGV. This CDR3 spans 14 amino acids. Trimming took off 3 bases at V and 7 bases at J, with 15 bases between the two ends. The CDR3 nucleotides read TGTGCCAGCAGCTTCCTCTCGGGCGGAGGGACCCAGTACTTC. Translation gives CASSFLSGGGTQYF. Full variable domain (remainder filled in from reference TRBV11-2 and TRBJ2-5): EAGVAQSPRYKIIEKRQSVAFWCNPISGHATLYWYQQILGQGPKLLIQFQNNGVVDDSQLPKDRFSAERLKGVDSTLKIQPAKLEDSAVYLCASSFLSGGGTQYFGPGTRLLVL.

The rearrangement links TRBV20-1 to TRBJ2-7; TRBD1 agrees at 7 bases. This CDR3 contains 14 residues. Germline-derived CDR1 and CDR2 are DFQATT and SNEGSKA (reference sequence). The ends lost 1 base at V and 5 bases at J; junction bases unmatched: 8. CDR3 DNA: TGCAGTGCTAGAGGAGAGACAGGGTTACACGAGCAGTACTTC. Protein product: CSARGETGLHEQYF.

This chain uses TRBV6-2 or TRBV6-3 with TRBJ2-3; 10 bases fit TRBD1. The V segment lost 10 bases and the J segment 7 bases; nucleotides outside the gene matches: 8. This CDR3 comprises 13 residues. Per germline, CDR1 MNHEY and CDR2 SVGEGT. The CDR3 DNA reads TGTGCCACCGGACAGGGGGTTATGCATACGCAGTATTTT. It encodes CATGQGVMHTQYF.

V is TRBV7-2 and J is TRBJ2-5, with D perhaps TRBD1 (6 bases). This CDR3 comprises 15 residues. Trimming stripped 7 bases from V and 2 bases from J, with 17 bases between. CDR1 SGHTA and CDR2 FQGNSA come from the germline V gene. CDR3 region: CASTAWPGEQETQYF. CDR3 nucleotides: TGTGCCAGCACCGCTTGGCCAGGGGAACAAGAGACCCAGTACTTC. Complete variable domain (other parts from reference TRBV7-2 and TRBJ2-5): GAGVSQSPSNKVTEKGKDVELRCDPISGHTALYWYRQSLGQGLEFLIYFQGNSAPDKSGLPSDRFSAERTGGSVSTLTIQRTQQEDSAVYLCASTAWPGEQETQYFGPGTRLLVL.

This rearrangement joins TRBV24-1 to TRBJ2-3; possible D gene TRBD2, 5 bases. The CDR3 extends over 15 amino acids. Germline CDR1 and CDR2: KGHDR and SFDVKD. V was clipped by 4 bases and J by 2 bases, with 12 bases between them. CDR3 DNA: TGTGCCACCAGTGAGCCACGGGATTACACAGATACGCAGTATTTT. Translation gives CATSEPRDYTDTQYF.

The rearrangement uses TRBV6-6 and TRBJ1-5; D is uncertain. This CDR3 spans 12 amino acids. Trimming took off 6 bases at V and 5 bases at J, with 8 bases between the two ends. Germline V gives CDR1 MNHNY, CDR2 SVGAGI (reference sequence). The CDR3 DNA sequence: TGTGCCAGCAGCACTTTTGATCAGCCCCAGCATTTT. Its protein product is CASSTFDQPQHF.

The chain carries TRBV21-1 and TRBJ2-3; the D call TRBD1 from the table was never checked on the DNA. TRBV21-1 is a pseudogene locus. The CDR3 totals 16 residues. CDR3 amino acids: CASSKWTGGGSDTQYF. The CDR3 DNA follows: TGTGCCAGCAGCAAATGGACAGGGGGCGGGTCAGATACGCAGTATTTT.

There are many counts of this clonotype. The chain combines TRBV29-1 with TRBJ2-7; possible D gene TRBD1, 6 bases. Trimming took 6 bases from V and 2 from J, leaving 8 bases between them. The CDR3 spans 11 residues. CDR1 and CDR2 (germline): SQVTM, ANQGSEA. CDR3 DNA sequence: TGCAGCGTGGACAGCGCCTACGAGCAGTACTTC. This gives the protein CSVDSAYEQYF.

This clonotype was seen a few times. The rearrangement uses TRBV27 and TRBJ2-7, with TRBD1 matching 7 bases. V was clipped by 6 bases and J by 3 bases; unmatched bases: 14. The CDR3 length is 16 residues. Germline V gene lookup returns CDR1 MNHEY and CDR2 SMNVEV (reference sequence). The CDR3, as DNA: TGTGCCAGCAGCCGATCCCGGGACAGCCGCCTCTACGAGCAGTACTTC. This codes for CASSRSRDSRLYEQYF.

The chain couples TRBV20-1 to TRBJ2-5; TRBD2 aligns across 10 bases. The CDR3 consists of 15 residues. Germline V CDR1 and CDR2: DFQATT, SNEGSKA (reference sequence). Trimming at V came to 1 base and at J to 4 bases, leaving 6 bases not matched to a gene. CDR3 sequence (DNA): TGCAGTGCTAGAGCGGAGCGGGGGGGCCGAGAGACCCAGTACTTC. It specifies CSARAERGGRETQYF.

The gene calls are TRBV11-2 and TRBJ2-3; no definite D call. The CDR3 is made up of 10 amino acids. CDR1 and CDR2 (germline): SGHAT, FQNNGV. V was clipped by 7 bases and J by 5 bases, with 4 bases between them. The CDR3 DNA is TGTGCCAGCATGAGAGATACGCAGTATTTT. Protein sequence: CASMRDTQYF.

This clonotype was observed a few times. The chain couples TRBV4-1 to TRBJ1-2; perhaps TRBD1 as D (6 bases). Trimming shortened V by 3 bases and J by 8 bases, and 13 bases separated the two germline ends. The germline CDR1 and CDR2 sequences are MGHRA and YSYEKL. The CDR3 has 13 amino acids. CDR3 in DNA: TGCGCCAGCAGCCAGACTGGAGACAGGGGCTACACCTTC. It is translated as CASSQTGDRGYTF.